This entry describes one T cell receptor (beta chain). This CDR3 contains 14 residues. The entry originates in a study of OX40 agonist ivuxolimab in advanced cancers. The wider study: Patients achieving partial responses numbered three: one hepatocellular carcinoma case and two cutaneous melanoma cases.

Clones were read by immunoSEQ multiplex PCR, and TCRdb kept only the in-frame ones, dropping some. The sample yields approximately 67,000 clones, 70% to 90% seen once. This TCR came from an adult with an advanced solid tumor such as melanoma, head and neck, liver or kidney cancer. This sequence joins TRBV21-1 and TRBJ2-3. TRBV21-1 has pseudogene status. Sequenced here: CD4+ or CD8+ T cells sorted from blood, sampled in a trial of the OX40 agonist ivuxolimab. CDR3: CASSNPVGPDTQYF. CDR3 nucleotide sequence: TGTGCCAGCAGCAATCCGGTAGGACCAGATACGCAGTATTTT.